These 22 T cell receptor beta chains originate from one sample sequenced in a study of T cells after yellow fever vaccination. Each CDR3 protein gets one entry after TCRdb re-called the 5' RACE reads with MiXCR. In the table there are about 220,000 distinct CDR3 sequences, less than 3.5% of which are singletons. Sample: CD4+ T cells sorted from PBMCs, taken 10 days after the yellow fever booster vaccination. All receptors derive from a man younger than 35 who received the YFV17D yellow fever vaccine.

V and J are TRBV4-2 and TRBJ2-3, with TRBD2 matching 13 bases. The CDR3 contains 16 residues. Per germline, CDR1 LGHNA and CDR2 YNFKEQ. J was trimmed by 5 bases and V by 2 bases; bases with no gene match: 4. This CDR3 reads CASSQRLAGGKDTQYF. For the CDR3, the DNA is TGTGCCAGCAGCCAACGACTAGCGGGGGGAAAAGATACGCAGTATTTT.

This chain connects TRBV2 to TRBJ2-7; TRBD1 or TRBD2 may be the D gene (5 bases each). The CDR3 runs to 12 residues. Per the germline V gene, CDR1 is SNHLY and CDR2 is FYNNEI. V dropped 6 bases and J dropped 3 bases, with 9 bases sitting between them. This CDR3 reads CASRGDDYEQYF. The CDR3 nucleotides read TGTGCCAGCAGGGGGGACGACTACGAGCAGTACTTC.

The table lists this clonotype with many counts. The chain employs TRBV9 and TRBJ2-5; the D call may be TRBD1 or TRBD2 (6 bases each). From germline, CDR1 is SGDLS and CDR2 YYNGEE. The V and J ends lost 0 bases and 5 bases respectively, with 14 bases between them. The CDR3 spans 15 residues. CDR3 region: CASSVGGAGGETQYF. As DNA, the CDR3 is TGTGCCAGCAGCGTAGGGGGGGCTGGTGGGGAGACCCAGTACTTC.

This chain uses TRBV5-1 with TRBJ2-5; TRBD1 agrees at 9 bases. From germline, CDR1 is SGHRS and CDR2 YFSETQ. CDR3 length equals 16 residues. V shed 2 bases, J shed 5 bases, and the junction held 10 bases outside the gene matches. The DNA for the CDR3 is TGCGCCAGCAGCTTTGGGCCGGGACAGGGATGGGAGACCCAGTACTTC. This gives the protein CASSFGPGQGWETQYF. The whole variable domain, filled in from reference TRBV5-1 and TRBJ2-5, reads KAGVTQTPRYLIKTRGQQVTLSCSPISGHRSVSWYQQTPGQGLQFLFEYFSETQRNKGNFPGRFSGRQFSNSRSEMNVSTLELGDSALYLCASSFGPGQGWETQYFGPGTRLLVL.

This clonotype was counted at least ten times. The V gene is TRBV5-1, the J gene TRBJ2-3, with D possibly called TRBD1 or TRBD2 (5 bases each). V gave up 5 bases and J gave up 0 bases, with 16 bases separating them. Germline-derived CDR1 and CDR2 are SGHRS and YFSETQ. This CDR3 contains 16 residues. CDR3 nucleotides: TGCGCCAGCAGATTAGGGGCCCTAGCTAGCACAGATACGCAGTATTTT. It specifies CASRLGALASTDTQYF.

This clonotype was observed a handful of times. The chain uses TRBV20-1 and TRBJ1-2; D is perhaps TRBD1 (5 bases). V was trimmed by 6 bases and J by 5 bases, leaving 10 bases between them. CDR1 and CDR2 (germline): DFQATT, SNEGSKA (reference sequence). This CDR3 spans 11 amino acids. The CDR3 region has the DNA TGCAGTGCCTTCGACAGATATGGCTACACCTTC. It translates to CSAFDRYGYTF.

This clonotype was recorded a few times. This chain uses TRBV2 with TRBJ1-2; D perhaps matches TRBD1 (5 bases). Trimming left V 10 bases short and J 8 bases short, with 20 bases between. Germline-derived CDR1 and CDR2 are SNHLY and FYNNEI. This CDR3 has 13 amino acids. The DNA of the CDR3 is TGTGCCACCCATCAAAGCAGGGACGGCGGCTACACCTTC. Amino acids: CATHQSRDGGYTF.

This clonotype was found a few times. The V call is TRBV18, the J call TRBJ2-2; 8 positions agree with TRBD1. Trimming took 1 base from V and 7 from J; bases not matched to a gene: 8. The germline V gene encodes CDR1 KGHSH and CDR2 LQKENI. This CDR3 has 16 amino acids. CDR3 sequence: CASSPRYQGALGELFF. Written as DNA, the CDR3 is TGTGCCAGCTCACCACGATATCAGGGGGCGCTCGGGGAGCTGTTTTTT.

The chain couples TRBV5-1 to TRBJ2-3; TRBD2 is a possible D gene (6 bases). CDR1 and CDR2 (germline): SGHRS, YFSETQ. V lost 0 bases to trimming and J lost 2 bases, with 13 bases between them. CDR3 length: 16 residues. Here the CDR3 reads CASSLGLAADTDTQYF. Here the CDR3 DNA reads TGCGCCAGCAGCTTGGGTTTAGCGGCCGACACAGATACGCAGTATTTT.

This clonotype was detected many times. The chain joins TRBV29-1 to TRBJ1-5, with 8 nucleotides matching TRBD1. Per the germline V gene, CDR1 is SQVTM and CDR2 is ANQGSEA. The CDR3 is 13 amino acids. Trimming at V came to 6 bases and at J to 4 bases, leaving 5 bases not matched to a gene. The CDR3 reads CSVGQGLNQPQHF. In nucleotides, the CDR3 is TGCAGCGTCGGACAGGGATTGAATCAGCCCCAGCATTTT.

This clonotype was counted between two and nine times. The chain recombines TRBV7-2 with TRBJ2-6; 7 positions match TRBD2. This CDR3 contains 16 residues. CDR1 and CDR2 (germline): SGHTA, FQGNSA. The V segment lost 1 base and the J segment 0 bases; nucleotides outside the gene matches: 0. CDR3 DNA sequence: TGTGCCAGCAGCTTAGGCGGGAGCTCTGGGGCCAACGTCCTGACTTTC. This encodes CASSLGGSSGANVLTF.

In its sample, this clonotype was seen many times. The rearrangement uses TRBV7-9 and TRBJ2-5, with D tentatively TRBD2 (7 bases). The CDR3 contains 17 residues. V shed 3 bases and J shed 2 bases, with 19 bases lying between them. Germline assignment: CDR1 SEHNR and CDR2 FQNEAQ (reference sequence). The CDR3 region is CASSLRWSGDNQETQYF. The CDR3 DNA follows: TGTGCCAGCAGCTTGCGATGGAGCGGGGACAATCAAGAGACCCAGTACTTC.

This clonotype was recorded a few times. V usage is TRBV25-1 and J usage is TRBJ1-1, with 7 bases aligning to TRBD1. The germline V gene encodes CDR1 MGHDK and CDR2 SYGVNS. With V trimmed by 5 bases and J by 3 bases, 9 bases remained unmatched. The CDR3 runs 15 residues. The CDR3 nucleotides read TGTGCCAGCAGTCCACTGACAGGGTTTGACACTGAAGCTTTCTTT. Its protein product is CASSPLTGFDTEAFF.

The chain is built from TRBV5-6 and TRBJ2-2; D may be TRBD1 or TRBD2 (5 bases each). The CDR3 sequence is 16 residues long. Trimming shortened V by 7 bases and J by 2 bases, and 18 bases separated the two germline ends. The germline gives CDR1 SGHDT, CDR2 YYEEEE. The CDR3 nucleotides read TGTGCCAGCGGACGCCCCGGGACCCTCAACACCGGGGAGCTGTTTTTT. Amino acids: CASGRPGTLNTGELFF.

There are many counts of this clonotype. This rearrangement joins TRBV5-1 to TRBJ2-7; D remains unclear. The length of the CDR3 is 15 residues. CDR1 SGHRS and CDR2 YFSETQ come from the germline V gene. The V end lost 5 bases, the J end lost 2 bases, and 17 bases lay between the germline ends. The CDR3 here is CASSPPLGGTYEQYF. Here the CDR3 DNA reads TGCGCCAGCAGTCCCCCGTTAGGCGGAACCTACGAGCAGTACTTC.

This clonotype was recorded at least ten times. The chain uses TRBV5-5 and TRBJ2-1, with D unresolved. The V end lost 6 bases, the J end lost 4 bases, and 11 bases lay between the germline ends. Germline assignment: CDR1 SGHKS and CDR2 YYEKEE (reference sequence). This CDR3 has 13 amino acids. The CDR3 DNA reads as TGTGCCAGCATCTCTGGTAGATACAATGAGCAGTTCTTC. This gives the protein CASISGRYNEQFF.

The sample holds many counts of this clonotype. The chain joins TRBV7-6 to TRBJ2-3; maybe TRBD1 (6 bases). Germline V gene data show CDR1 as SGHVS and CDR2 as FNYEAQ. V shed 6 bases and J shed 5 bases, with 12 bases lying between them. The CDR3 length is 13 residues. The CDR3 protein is CASSVAGVDTQYF. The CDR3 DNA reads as TGTGCCAGCAGTGTGGCAGGGGTAGATACGCAGTATTTT.

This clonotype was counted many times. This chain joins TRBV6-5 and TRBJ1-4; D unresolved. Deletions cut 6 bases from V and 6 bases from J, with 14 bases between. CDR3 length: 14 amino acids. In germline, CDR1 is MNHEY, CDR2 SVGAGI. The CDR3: CASSRRPVDEKLFF. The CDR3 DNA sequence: TGTGCCAGCAGCCGCCGCCCGGTCGATGAAAAACTGTTTTTT.

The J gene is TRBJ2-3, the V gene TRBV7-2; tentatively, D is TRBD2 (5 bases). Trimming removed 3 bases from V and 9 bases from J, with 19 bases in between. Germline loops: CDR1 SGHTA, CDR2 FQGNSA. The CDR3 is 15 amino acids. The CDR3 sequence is CASSFAAVRARTQYF. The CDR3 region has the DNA TGTGCCAGCAGCTTTGCCGCTGTGCGGGCAAGAACGCAGTATTTT.

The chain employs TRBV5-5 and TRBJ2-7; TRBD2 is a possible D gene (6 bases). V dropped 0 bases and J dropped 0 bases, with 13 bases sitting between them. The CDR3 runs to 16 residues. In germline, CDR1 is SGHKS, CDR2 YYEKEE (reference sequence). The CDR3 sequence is CASSLVRGASSYEQYF. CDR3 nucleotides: TGTGCCAGCAGCTTGGTTCGCGGGGCAAGCTCCTACGAGCAGTACTTC.

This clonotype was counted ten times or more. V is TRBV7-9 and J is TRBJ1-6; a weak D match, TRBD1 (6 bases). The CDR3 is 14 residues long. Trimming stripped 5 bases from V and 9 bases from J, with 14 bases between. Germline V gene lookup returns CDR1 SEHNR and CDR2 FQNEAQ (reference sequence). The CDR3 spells CASSQAIQGSPLHF. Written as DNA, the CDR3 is TGTGCCAGCAGCCAAGCGATACAGGGTTCACCCCTCCACTTT.

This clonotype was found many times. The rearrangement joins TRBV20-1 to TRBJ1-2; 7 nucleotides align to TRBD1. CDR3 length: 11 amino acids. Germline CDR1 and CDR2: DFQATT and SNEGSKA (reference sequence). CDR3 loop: CVLWEGASYTF. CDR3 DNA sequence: TGCGTCCTTTGGGAGGGGGCTAGCTACACCTTC.